The TCR beta chain under discussion was sequenced for a study of CXCR3-negative and CXCR3-positive naive CD8 T cells. CDR3 length: 15 amino acids. The germline CDR1 and CDR2 sequences are MNHNY and SVGAGI (reference sequence). With UMI labels, 5' RACE was used to prepare the TRB cDNA libraries. One entry per CDR3 protein, without DNA, is what TCRdb gives after re-calling the 5' RACE reads. Recorded for this sample: approximately 74,000 distinct CDR3 sequences. The receptor's source is a human donor in good health. Some clones in this sample may be carry-over from other donors' samples. Source material: naive CXCR3- CD8+ T cells from blood. Subset of the sample: CD45RO-CCR7+CD27+CD95- naive CD8+ T cells lacking CXCR3 (TNR3-). V gene TRBV6-6 combines with J gene TRBJ2-7; lacking DNA, the TRBD1 call made by TCRdb goes unchecked. CDR3 loop: CASSYFGDTPYEQYF.